The source of this T cell receptor beta chain is a study of beta chain features in type 1 diabetes. Study-wide results and limits: Using cDNA template may skew counts toward highly expressing activated cells. Across all four CD4+ subsets, people with type 1 diabetes showed modestly shorter TCRB CDR3s.

Expressed TCRB transcripts were sequenced, since all the RNA that had been isolated was reverse transcribed. TCRdb's copy holds only in-frame clones and misses some; the assay was immunoSEQ multiplex PCR. The table shows about 190,000 clones, with approximately 7.8% occurring only once. This clone appeared a few times. Antigen: not known. The TCR sequence derives from a middle-aged woman with type 1 diabetes. Input material: central memory CD4+ T cells from blood.

DNA for the CDR3: TGTGCCAGCAGTGACCCGGGACAGGGCTTTACCTGGGGGAATTCACCCCTCCACTTT. Its translation is CASSDPGQGFTWGNSPLHF. The chain links TRBV6-1 to TRBJ1-6; the match to TRBD1 covers 9 bases. Germline V gene lookup returns CDR1 MNHNS and CDR2 SASEGT. Trimming at V came to 3 bases and at J to 7 bases, leaving 16 bases not matched to a gene. There are 19 residues in the CDR3.